The 21 T cell receptor beta chains below were found in one sample sequenced in a study of blood T cell repertoires in COVID-19. Sequencing used immunoSEQ multiplex PCR; TCRdb keeps in-frame clones, though not all of them. The repertoire holds hundreds of thousands of clones, with 80% to 90% as singletons. Sequencing input: PBMCs or T cells enriched from blood (not recorded which). Receptors originate from a woman between 45 and 60 years old who had been exposed to COVID-19.

This chain connects TRBV29-1 to TRBJ2-3; the D gene is possibly TRBD2 (6 bases). The CDR3 covers 14 residues. V was trimmed by 6 bases and J by 0 bases, leaving 13 bases between them. CDR1 is SQVTM and CDR2 is ANQGSEA in the germline V gene. The CDR3 DNA follows: TGCAGCGTCATTCGGGGGATCAGCACAGATACGCAGTATTTT. Protein product: CSVIRGISTDTQYF.

In its sample, this clone was seen once. CDR3 protein: CASMGSHEQYF. The CDR3 coding sequence is TGTGCCAGCATGGGGAGTCACGAGCAGTACTTC. This chain uses TRBV2 with TRBJ2-7; possible D gene TRBD2, 5 bases. The CDR3 extends over 11 amino acids. Trimming took off 7 bases at V and 5 bases at J, with 9 bases between the two ends. In germline, CDR1 is SNHLY, CDR2 FYNNEI.

This sequence joins TRBV12-3 or TRBV12-4 and TRBJ1-3; D may be TRBD1 (5 bases). V lost 1 base, J lost 8 bases, and 9 bases lay in between. This CDR3 spans 13 amino acids. The CDR3 region has the DNA TGTGCCAGCAGTTTAGTCGAAGGGGACACCATATATTTT. This codes for CASSLVEGDTIYF.

This chain connects TRBV9 to TRBJ1-3; TRBD1 might be the D (5 bases). The germline V and J ends were trimmed by 1 base and 4 bases, with 12 bases remaining between them. In germline, CDR1 is SGDLS, CDR2 YYNGEE. The CDR3 consists of 15 residues. Written as DNA, the CDR3 is TGTGCCAGCAGCGTAAAAGGGGATGCCGGAAACACCATATATTTT. Encoded protein: CASSVKGDAGNTIYF. Full variable domain (outside the CDR3, taken from reference TRBV9 and TRBJ1-3): DSGVTQTPKHLITATGQRVTLRCSPRSGDLSVYWYQQSLDQGLQFLIQYYNGEERAKGNILERFSAQQFPDLHSELNLSSLELGDSALYFCASSVKGDAGNTIYFGEGSWLTVV.

The chain links TRBV12-3 or TRBV12-4 to TRBJ1-4; no reliable D call. V was pared by 3 bases and J by 4 bases, with 6 bases between. This CDR3 spans 13 amino acids. Here the CDR3 reads CASSLEVNEKLFF. The CDR3 bases are TGTGCCAGCAGTTTGGAGGTTAATGAAAAACTGTTTTTT.

V gene TRBV9 combines with J gene TRBJ2-6; 9 bases map to TRBD1. There are 17 residues in the CDR3. V lost 4 bases to trimming and J lost 2 bases; unmatched junction nucleotides: 7. Germline V CDR1 and CDR2: SGDLS, YYNGEE. The CDR3 DNA follows: TGTGCCAGCAGCTACGGACAGGGGAGGGCTGGGGCCAACGTCCTGACTTTC. Translated: CASSYGQGRAGANVLTF.

In DNA form, the CDR3 reads TGTGCCAGCAGTCAGAGCGGGGTATTCACTGAAGCTTTCTTT. It codes for CASSQSGVFTEAFF. V usage is TRBV28 and J usage is TRBJ1-1; D is uncertain. The ends were cut back, 5 bases at V and 4 bases at J, with 14 bases in the middle. Per the germline V gene, CDR1 is MDHEN and CDR2 is SYDVKM. The CDR3 has 14 amino acids.

This clone showed up many times. J is TRBJ1-2 and V is TRBV2; D ambiguous. Trimming pared 4 bases from V and 0 bases from J, leaving 6 bases between. This CDR3 spans 13 amino acids. Germline-derived CDR1 and CDR2 are SNHLY and FYNNEI. The CDR3 loop reads CASSATANYGYTF. CDR3 DNA sequence: TGTGCCAGCAGTGCTACAGCTAACTATGGCTACACCTTC.

This clone turned up a few times. Here the CDR3 reads CASSVNLGSGGELFF. Here the CDR3 DNA reads TGTGCCAGCAGCGTAAATCTTGGGAGCGGCGGGGAGCTGTTTTTT. This chain uses TRBV9 with TRBJ2-2; D perhaps matches TRBD2 (5 bases). V shed 1 base and J shed 7 bases, with 14 bases lying between them. Per germline, CDR1 SGDLS and CDR2 YYNGEE. CDR3 size: 15 residues.

CDR3 bases: TGTGCCACCAGCATGGGGGGGGAGGGCTATGGCTACACCTTC. Amino acids: CATSMGGEGYGYTF. The chain is built from TRBV15 and TRBJ1-2; maybe TRBD1 (5 bases). Germline CDR1 LNHNV, CDR2 YYDKDF (reference sequence). The CDR3 is 14 amino acids. With 4 bases removed from V and 4 bases from J, the gap between germline ends came to 13 bases.

The chain joins TRBV9 to TRBJ1-1; a possible D gene is TRBD1 (6 bases). Trimming took 3 bases from V and 0 from J, leaving 15 bases between them. Germline loops: CDR1 SGDLS, CDR2 YYNGEE. This CDR3 contains 16 residues. Here the CDR3 reads CASSAPRDNLNTEAFF. The CDR3 region has the DNA TGTGCCAGCAGCGCCCCCCGGGACAATCTGAACACTGAAGCTTTCTTT. Supplemented by reference TRBV9 and TRBJ1-1, the full variable domain reads DSGVTQTPKHLITATGQRVTLRCSPRSGDLSVYWYQQSLDQGLQFLIQYYNGEERAKGNILERFSAQQFPDLHSELNLSSLELGDSALYFCASSAPRDNLNTEAFFGQGTRLTVV.

In this sample, this clone turned up a few times. The CDR3 bases are TGTGCCAGCAGTCAGGGGGATAGCTCTGGAAACACCATATATTTT. Translation gives CASSQGDSSGNTIYF. The chain employs TRBV28 and TRBJ1-3, with 7 bases fitting TRBD1. Trimming took 5 bases from V and 0 from J; bases not matched to a gene: 4. The CDR3 consists of 15 residues. Germline V CDR1 and CDR2: MDHEN, SYDVKM. The whole variable domain, filled in from reference TRBV28 and TRBJ1-3, reads DVKVTQSSRYLVKRTGEKVFLECVQDMDHENMFWYRQDPGLGLRLIYFSYDVKMKEKGDIPEGYSVSREKKERFSLILESASTNQTSMYLCASSQGDSSGNTIYFGEGSWLTVV.

The chain employs TRBV19 and TRBJ1-5; 9 positions agree with TRBD1. This CDR3 spans 15 amino acids. Looked up from germline, CDR1 is LNHDA and CDR2 is SQIVND (reference sequence). V lost 5 bases and J lost 8; bases outside the gene matches: 10. As DNA, the CDR3 is TGTGCCAGTAGTTACAGGGGGCGATTTTTGGAGCCCCAGCATTTT. Its protein is CASSYRGRFLEPQHF.

V gene TRBV28 combines with J gene TRBJ2-1; 8 bases fit TRBD2. Germline trimming cut 9 bases from V and 4 bases from J; bases unmatched to any gene: 5. The germline V gene has CDR1 MDHEN and CDR2 SYDVKM. CDR3 length: 13 amino acids. The CDR3 loop reads CASRGGGYNEQFF. For the CDR3, the DNA is TGTGCCAGTCGGGGGGGCGGGTACAATGAGCAGTTCTTC.

The CDR3 region is CSVGGQGEKLFF. CDR3 coding DNA: TGCAGCGTTGGAGGACAGGGGGAAAAACTGTTTTTT. V is TRBV29-1 and J is TRBJ1-4; 9 nucleotides line up with TRBD1. Looked up from germline, CDR1 is SQVTM and CDR2 is ANQGSEA. V shed 4 bases and J 8 bases; nucleotides not matched to a gene: 2. The CDR3 runs 12 residues.

This rearrangement joins TRBV19 to TRBJ1-5; D not resolved. V shed 1 base and J shed 5 bases, with 15 bases lying between them. Germline CDR1 and CDR2: LNHDA and SQIVND (reference sequence). The CDR3 has 16 residues. This chain's CDR3 is CASSIGPRRPDQPQHF. The CDR3 DNA is TGTGCCAGTAGTATAGGGCCGCGCAGGCCCGATCAGCCCCAGCATTTT.

The chain has TRBV5-8 and TRBJ1-5, with TRBD1 as a possible D gene (5 bases). CDR3 length equals 13 residues. The V end was cut by 5 bases, the J end by 3 bases, with 9 bases between. CDR1 SGHTS and CDR2 YDEGEE come from the germline V gene. Here the CDR3 DNA reads TGTGCCAGCAGAACAGGTCCCAATCAGCCCCAGCATTTT. Its translation: CASRTGPNQPQHF. Looking up the rest from reference TRBV5-8 and TRBJ1-5 gives the full variable domain: EAGVTQSPTHLIKTRGQQATLRCSPISGHTSVYWYQQALGLGLQFLLWYDEGEERNRGNFPPRFSGRQFPNYSSELNVNALELEDSALYLCASRTGPNQPQHFGDGTRLSIL.

The rearrangement links TRBV6-1 to TRBJ1-5; D is ambiguous. V was trimmed by 0 bases and J by 0 bases, leaving 12 bases between them. This CDR3 has 17 residues. The germline V gene encodes CDR1 MNHNS and CDR2 SASEGT. The CDR3, as DNA: TGTGCCAGCAGTGAAGCCTTTGACATTTTTAGCAATCAGCCCCAGCATTTT. It translates to CASSEAFDIFSNQPQHF.

The chain couples TRBV9 to TRBJ1-5; 9 bases line up with TRBD1. Germline lookup yields CDR1 SGDLS and CDR2 YYNGEE. With 3 bases clipped from V and 4 bases from J, the junction kept 2 bases outside the gene matches. The CDR3 contains 14 residues. The CDR3 sequence is CASSAGQGNQPQHF. CDR3 sequence (DNA): TGTGCCAGCAGCGCCGGACAGGGGAATCAGCCCCAGCATTTT.

The chain is built from TRBV5-6 and TRBJ1-3, with D perhaps TRBD1 (6 bases). CDR1 is SGHDT, CDR2 YYEEEE, per germline. This CDR3 spans 17 amino acids. V lost 4 bases to trimming and J lost 0 bases, with 17 bases between them. CDR3 sequence (DNA): TGTGCCAGCAGCCAGAGTGACAGGTCCTTCTCTGGAAACACCATATATTTT. This gives the protein CASSQSDRSFSGNTIYF.

This clone was seen more than once but under ten times. The genes are TRBV5-1 and TRBJ2-1; D possibly corresponds to TRBD1 (6 bases). Trimming cost V 2 bases and J 0 bases, with 9 bases left between them. Germline CDR1 reads SGHRS; CDR2 reads YFSETQ. The CDR3 contains 15 residues. For the CDR3, the DNA is TGCGCCAGCAGCTTAGGACAGAGCTCCTACAATGAGCAGTTCTTC. It yields the protein CASSLGQSSYNEQFF.